The T cell receptor (beta chain) described here comes from a study of blood T cell repertoires in COVID-19. Study-level background: Both acute and convalescent COVID-19 samples were obtained from the United States, Italy and Spain.

In the source study's methods: Reference gene primer amplification gave nucleated cell count estimates. Profiled with immunoSEQ multiplex PCR; TCRdb holds only in-frame clones, not every one. That table furnishes V, J and clone size, whereas the DNA furnished D and trimming. Seen here are fewer than 85,000 clones, roughly 90% observed once, and the top ten hold 4.6%. The CDR3 covers 16 residues. Germline values: CDR1 MGHRA, CDR2 YSYEKL. With 4 bases clipped from V and 4 bases from J, the junction kept 12 bases outside the gene matches. The specimen was peripheral blood. The TCR sequence derives from a man aged 50 to 60 with active COVID-19. The V gene is TRBV4-1, the J gene TRBJ2-7; 8 positions match TRBD2. The CDR3 DNA reads as TGCGCCAGCAGCCTTGGCCCGGGACTAGGCGGTTACGAGCAGTACTTC. This gives the protein CASSLGPGLGGYEQYF.